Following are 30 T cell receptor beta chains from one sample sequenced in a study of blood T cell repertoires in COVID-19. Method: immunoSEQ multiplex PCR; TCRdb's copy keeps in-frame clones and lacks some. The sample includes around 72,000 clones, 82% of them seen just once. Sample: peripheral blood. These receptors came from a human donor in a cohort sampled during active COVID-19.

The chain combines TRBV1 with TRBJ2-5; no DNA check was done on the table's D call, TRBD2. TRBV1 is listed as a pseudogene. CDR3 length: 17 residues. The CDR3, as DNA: TGCACCAGCAGCGTCGACGTGGGACTAGCGGGGAAAGAGACCCAGTACTTC. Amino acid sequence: CTSSVDVGLAGKETQYF.

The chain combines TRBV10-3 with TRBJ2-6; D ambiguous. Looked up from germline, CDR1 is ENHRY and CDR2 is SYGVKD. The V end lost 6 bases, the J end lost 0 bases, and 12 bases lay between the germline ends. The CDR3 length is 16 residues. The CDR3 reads CAIRSDGSSGANVLTF. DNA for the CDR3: TGTGCCATCAGAAGCGACGGGTCCTCTGGGGCCAACGTCCTGACTTTC.

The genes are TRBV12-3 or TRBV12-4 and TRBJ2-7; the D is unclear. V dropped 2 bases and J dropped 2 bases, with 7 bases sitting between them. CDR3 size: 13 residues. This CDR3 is CASSLMAPYEQYF. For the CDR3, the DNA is TGTGCCAGCAGTTTAATGGCCCCCTACGAGCAGTACTTC.

The CDR3 loop reads CASSLTGSGNTIYF. The DNA for the CDR3 is TGTGCCAGCAGCTTGACAGGCTCTGGAAACACCATATATTTT. The chain has TRBV5-5 and TRBJ1-3, with a possible D match to TRBD1 (5 bases). V was shortened by 1 base and J by 0 bases, with 5 bases between the two germline ends. The CDR3 runs to 14 residues. Germline CDR1 is SGHKS and CDR2 is YYEKEE (reference sequence).

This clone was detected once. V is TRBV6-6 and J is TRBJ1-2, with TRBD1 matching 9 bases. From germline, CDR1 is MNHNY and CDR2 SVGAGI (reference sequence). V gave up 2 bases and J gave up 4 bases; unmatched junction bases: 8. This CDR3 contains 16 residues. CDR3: CASSYTTGGVGYGYTF. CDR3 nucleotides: TGTGCCAGCAGTTACACAACAGGGGGCGTTGGCTATGGCTACACCTTC.

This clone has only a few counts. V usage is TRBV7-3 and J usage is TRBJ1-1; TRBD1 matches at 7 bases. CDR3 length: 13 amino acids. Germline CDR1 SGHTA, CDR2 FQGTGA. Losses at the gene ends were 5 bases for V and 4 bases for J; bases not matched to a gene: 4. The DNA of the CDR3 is TGTGCCAGCAGCAACCAGGGGGGCACTGAAGCTTTCTTT. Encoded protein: CASSNQGGTEAFF.

The CDR3 is CASRTTTGGEAFF. DNA for the CDR3: TGTGCCAGCAGAACGACAACGGGGGGTGAAGCTTTCTTT. The chain recombines TRBV2 with TRBJ1-1; possible D gene TRBD1, 5 bases. From germline, CDR1 is SNHLY and CDR2 FYNNEI. This CDR3 has 13 amino acids. V lost 6 bases and J 7 bases, leaving 15 bases between the germline ends.

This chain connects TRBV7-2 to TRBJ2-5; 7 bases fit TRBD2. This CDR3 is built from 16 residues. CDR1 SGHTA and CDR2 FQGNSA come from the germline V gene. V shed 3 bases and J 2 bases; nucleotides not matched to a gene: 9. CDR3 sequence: CASSLGGEGMQETQYF. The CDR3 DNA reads TGTGCCAGCAGCTTGGGTGGGGAGGGGATGCAAGAGACCCAGTACTTC.

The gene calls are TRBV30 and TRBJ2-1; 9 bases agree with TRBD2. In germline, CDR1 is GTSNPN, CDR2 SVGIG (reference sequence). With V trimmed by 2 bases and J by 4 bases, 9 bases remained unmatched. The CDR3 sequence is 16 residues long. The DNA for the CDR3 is TGTGCCTGGAGTTCCGGGAGACTAGCGGTTTACAATGAGCAGTTCTTC. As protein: CAWSSGRLAVYNEQFF.

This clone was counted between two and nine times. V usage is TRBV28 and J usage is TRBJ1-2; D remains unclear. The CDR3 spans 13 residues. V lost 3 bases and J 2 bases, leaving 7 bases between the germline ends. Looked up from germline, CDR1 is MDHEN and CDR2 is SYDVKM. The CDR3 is CASSFGVNYGYTF. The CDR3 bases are TGTGCCAGCAGTTTCGGGGTAAACTATGGCTACACCTTC.

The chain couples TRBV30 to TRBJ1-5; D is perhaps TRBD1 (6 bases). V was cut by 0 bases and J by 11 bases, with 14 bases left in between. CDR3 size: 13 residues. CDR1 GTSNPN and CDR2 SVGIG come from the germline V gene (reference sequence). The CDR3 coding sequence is TGTGCCTGGAGTGTTAGGGCGTCAGGGGCCCAGCATTTT. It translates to CAWSVRASGAQHF.

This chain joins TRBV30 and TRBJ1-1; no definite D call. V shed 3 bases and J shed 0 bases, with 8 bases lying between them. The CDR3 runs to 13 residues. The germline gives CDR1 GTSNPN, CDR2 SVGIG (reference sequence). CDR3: CAWSRSMNTEAFF. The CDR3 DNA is TGTGCCTGGAGCCGGAGTATGAACACTGAAGCTTTCTTT.

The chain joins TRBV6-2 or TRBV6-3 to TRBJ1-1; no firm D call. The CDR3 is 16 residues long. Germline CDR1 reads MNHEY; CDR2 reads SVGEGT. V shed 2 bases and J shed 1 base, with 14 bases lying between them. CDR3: CASSYPLRSSNTEAFF. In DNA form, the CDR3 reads TGTGCCAGCAGTTACCCTCTGAGGAGTTCGAACACTGAAGCTTTCTTT.

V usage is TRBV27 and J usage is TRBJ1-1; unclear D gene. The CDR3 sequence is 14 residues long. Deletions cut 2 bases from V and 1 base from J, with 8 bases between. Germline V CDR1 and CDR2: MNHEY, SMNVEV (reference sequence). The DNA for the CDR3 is TGTGCCAGCAGTTTAGCTCGGGGGAACACTGAAGCTTTCTTT. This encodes CASSLARGNTEAFF.

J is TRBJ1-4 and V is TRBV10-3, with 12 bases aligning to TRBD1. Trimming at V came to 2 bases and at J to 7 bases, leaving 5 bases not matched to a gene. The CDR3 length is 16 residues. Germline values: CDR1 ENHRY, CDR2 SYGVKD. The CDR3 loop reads CAISEGDRGRGEKLFF. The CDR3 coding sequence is TGTGCCATCAGTGAGGGGGACAGGGGGCGCGGTGAAAAACTGTTTTTT.

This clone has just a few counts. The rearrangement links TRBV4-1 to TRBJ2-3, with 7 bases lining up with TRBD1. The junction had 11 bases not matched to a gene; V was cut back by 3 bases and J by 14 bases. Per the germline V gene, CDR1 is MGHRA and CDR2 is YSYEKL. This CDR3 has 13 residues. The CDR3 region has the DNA TGCGCCAGCAGCCAGGGCATGACAGGGATGTCGTATTTT. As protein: CASSQGMTGMSYF.

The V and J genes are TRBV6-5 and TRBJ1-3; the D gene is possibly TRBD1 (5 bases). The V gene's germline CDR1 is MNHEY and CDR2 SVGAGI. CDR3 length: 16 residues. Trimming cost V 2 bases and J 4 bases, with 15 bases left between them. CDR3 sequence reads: CASSYSHGGIGNTIYF. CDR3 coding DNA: TGTGCCAGCAGTTACAGTCACGGGGGTATCGGAAACACCATATATTTT.

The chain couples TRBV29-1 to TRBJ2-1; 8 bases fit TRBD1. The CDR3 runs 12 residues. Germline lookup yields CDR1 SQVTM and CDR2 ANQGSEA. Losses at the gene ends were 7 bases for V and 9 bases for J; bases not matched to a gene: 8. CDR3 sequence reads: CSARTGSSEQFF. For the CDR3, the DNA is TGCAGCGCCCGGACAGGGTCCAGTGAGCAGTTCTTC.

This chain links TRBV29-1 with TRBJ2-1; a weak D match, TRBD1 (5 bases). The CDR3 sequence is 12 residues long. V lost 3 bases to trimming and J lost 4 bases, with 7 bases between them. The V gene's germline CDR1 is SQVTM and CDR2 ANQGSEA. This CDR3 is CSVEGPYNEQFF. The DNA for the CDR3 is TGCAGCGTTGAGGGGCCTTACAATGAGCAGTTCTTC.

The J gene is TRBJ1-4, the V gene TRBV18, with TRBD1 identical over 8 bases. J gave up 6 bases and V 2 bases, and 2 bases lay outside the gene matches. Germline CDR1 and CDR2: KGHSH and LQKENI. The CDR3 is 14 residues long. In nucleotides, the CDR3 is TGTGCCAGCTCACCAGGGGGACAGGATGAAAAACTGTTTTTT. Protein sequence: CASSPGGQDEKLFF. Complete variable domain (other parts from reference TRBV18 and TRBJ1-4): NAGVMQNPRHLVRRRGQEARLRCSPMKGHSHVYWYRQLPEEGLKFMVYLQKENIIDESGMPKERFSAEFPKEGPSILRIQQVVRGDSAAYFCASSPGGQDEKLFFGSGTQLSVL.

CDR3 residues: CASSANNELAPRYEQYF. CDR3 bases: TGTGCCAGCAGCGCGAATAACGAGCTAGCCCCTAGATACGAGCAGTACTTC. This chain connects TRBV7-9 to TRBJ2-7; the D gene is possibly TRBD2 (5 bases). The CDR3 extends over 17 amino acids. Germline V lookup: CDR1 SEHNR, CDR2 FQNEAQ (reference sequence). V lost 5 bases and J 4 bases, leaving 24 bases between the germline ends.

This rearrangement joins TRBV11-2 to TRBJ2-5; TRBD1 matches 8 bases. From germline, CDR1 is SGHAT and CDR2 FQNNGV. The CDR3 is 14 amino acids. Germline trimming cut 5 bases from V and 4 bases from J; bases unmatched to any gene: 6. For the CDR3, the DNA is TGTGCCAGCAGCCCCGGACAGGGTAGAGAGACCCAGTACTTC. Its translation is CASSPGQGRETQYF.

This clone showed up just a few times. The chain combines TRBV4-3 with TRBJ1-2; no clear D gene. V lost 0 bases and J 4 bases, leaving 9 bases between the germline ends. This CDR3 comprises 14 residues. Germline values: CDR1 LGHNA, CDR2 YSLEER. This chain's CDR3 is CASSQDQSTYGYTF. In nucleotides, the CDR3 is TGCGCCAGCAGCCAAGATCAGTCCACCTATGGCTACACCTTC.

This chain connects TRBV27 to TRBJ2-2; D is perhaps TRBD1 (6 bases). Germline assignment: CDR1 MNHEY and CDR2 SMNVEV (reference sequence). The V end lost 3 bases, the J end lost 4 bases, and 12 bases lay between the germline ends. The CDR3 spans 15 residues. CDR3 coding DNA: TGTGCCAGCAGTTTCAACAGGGCGGCCACCGGGGAGCTGTTTTTT. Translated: CASSFNRAATGELFF.

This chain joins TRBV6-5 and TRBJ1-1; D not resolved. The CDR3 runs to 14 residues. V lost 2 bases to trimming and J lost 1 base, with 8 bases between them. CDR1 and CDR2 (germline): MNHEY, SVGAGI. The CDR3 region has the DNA TGTGCCAGCAGTTACAGAGCGGAGAACACTGAAGCTTTCTTT. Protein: CASSYRAENTEAFF.

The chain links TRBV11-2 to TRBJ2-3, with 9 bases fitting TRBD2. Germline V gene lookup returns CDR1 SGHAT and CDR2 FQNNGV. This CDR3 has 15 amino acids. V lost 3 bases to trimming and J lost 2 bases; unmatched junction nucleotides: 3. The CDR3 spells CASSFSGGFTDTQYF. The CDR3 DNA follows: TGTGCCAGCAGCTTTAGCGGGGGCTTCACAGATACGCAGTATTTT.

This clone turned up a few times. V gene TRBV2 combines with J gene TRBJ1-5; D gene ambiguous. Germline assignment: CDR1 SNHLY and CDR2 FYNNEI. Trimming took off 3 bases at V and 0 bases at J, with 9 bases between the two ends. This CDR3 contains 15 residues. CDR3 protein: CASSDSRPSNQPQHF. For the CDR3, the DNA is TGTGCCAGCAGTGATTCGCGGCCTAGCAATCAGCCCCAGCATTTT.

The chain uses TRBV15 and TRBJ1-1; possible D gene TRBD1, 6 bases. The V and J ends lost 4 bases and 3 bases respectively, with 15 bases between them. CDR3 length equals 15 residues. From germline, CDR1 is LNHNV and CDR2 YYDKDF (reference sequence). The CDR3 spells CATSTGGGRDTEAFF. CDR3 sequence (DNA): TGTGCCACCAGCACTGGGGGGGGGCGGGACACTGAAGCTTTCTTT.

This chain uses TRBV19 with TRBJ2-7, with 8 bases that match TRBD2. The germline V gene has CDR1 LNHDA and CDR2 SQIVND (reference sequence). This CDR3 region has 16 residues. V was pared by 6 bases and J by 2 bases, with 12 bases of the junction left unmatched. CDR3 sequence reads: CASSTGERGPAYEQYF. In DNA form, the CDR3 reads TGTGCCAGTAGCACCGGGGAGCGGGGGCCTGCCTACGAGCAGTACTTC. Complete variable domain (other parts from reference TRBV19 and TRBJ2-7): DGGITQSPKYLFRKEGQNVTLSCEQNLNHDAMYWYRQDPGQGLRLIYYSQIVNDFQKGDIAEGYSVSREKKESFPLTVTSAQKNPTAFYLCASSTGERGPAYEQYFGPGTRLTVT.

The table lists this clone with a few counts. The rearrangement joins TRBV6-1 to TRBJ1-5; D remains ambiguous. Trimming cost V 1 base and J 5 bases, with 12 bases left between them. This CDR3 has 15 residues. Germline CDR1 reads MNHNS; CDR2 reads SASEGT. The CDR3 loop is CASSEGQGGHQPQHF. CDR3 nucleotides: TGTGCCAGCAGTGAAGGACAAGGTGGGCATCAGCCCCAGCATTTT.